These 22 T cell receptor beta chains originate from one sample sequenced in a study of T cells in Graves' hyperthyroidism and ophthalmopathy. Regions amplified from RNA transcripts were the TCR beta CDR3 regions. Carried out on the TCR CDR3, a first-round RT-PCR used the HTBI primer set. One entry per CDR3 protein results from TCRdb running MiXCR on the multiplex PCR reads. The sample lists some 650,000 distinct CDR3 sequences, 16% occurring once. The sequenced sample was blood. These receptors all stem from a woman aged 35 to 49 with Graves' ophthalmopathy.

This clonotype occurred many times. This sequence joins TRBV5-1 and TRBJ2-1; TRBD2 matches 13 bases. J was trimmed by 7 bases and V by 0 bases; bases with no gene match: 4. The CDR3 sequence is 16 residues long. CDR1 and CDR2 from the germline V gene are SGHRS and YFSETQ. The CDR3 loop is CASSLVLAGGKNEQFF. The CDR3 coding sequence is TGCGCCAGCAGCTTGGTACTAGCGGGAGGGAAGAATGAGCAGTTCTTC. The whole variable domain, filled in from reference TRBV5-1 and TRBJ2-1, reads KAGVTQTPRYLIKTRGQQVTLSCSPISGHRSVSWYQQTPGQGLQFLFEYFSETQRNKGNFPGRFSGRQFSNSRSEMNVSTLELGDSALYLCASSLVLAGGKNEQFFGPGTRLTVL.

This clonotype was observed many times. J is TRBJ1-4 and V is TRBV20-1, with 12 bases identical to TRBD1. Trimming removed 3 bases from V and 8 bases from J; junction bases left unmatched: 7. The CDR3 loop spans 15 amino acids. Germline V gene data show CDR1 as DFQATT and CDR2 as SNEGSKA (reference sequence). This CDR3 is CSARGTGGAREKLFF. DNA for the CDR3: TGCAGTGCTAGGGGGACAGGGGGCGCGAGGGAAAAACTGTTTTTT.

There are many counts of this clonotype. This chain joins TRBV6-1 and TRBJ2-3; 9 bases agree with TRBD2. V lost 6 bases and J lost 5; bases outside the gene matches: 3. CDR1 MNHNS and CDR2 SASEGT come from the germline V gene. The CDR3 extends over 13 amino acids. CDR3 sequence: CASRLSGRDTQYF. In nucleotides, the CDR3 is TGTGCCAGCAGACTTAGCGGGAGAGATACGCAGTATTTT.

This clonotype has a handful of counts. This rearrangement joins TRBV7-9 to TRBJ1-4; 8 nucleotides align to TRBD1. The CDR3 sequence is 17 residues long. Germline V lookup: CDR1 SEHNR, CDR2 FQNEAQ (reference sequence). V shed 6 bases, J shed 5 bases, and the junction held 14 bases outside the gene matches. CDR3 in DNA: TGTGCCAGCAGGTATAACCTGGACAGGGAACAAAATGAAAAACTGTTTTTT. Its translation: CASRYNLDREQNEKLFF.

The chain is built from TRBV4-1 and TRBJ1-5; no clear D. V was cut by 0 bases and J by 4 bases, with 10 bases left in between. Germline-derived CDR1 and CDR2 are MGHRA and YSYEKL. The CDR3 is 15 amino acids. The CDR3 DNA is TGCGCCAGCAGCCAAGATGAACGGGGTAATCAGCCCCAGCATTTT. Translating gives CASSQDERGNQPQHF.

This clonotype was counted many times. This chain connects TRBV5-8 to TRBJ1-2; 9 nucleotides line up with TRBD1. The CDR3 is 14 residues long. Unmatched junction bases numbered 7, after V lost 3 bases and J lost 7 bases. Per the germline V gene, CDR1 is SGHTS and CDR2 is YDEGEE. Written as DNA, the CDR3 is TGTGCCAGCAGCTACGGCCGGGACAGGGTTGGCTACACCTTC. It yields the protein CASSYGRDRVGYTF.

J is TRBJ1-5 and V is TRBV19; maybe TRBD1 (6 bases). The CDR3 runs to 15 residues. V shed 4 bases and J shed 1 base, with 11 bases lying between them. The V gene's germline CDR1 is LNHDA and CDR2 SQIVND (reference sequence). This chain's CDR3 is CASSTQTGSNQPQHF. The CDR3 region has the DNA TGTGCCAGTAGTACCCAGACAGGCAGCAATCAGCCCCAGCATTTT.

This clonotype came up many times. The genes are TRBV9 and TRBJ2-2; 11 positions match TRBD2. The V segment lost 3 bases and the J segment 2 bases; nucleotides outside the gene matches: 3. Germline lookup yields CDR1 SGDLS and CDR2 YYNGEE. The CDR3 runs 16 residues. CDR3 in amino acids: CASSDGTSGNTGELFF. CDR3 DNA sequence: TGTGCCAGCAGCGACGGGACTAGCGGTAACACCGGGGAGCTGTTTTTT. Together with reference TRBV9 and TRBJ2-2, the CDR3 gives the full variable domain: DSGVTQTPKHLITATGQRVTLRCSPRSGDLSVYWYQQSLDQGLQFLIQYYNGEERAKGNILERFSAQQFPDLHSELNLSSLELGDSALYFCASSDGTSGNTGELFFGEGSRLTVL.

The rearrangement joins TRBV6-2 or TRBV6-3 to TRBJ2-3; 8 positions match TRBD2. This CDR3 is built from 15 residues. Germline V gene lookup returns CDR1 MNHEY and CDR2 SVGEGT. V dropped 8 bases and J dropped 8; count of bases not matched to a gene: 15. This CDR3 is CASRQVAGGDSTQYF. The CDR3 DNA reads TGTGCCAGCCGCCAAGTGGCGGGAGGTGATAGTACGCAGTATTTT.

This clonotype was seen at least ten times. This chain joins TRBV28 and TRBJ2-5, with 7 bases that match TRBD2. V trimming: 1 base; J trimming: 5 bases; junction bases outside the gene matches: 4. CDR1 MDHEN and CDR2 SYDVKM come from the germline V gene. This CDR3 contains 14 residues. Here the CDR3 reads CASSLSGRRETQYF. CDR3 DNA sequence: TGTGCCAGCAGTTTATCCGGGAGGCGCGAGACCCAGTACTTC.

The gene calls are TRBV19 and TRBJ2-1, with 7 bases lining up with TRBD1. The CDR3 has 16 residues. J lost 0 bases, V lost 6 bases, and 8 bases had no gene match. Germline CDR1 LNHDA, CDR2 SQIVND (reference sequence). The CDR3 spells CASSSHRQGSYNEQFF. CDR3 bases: TGTGCCAGTAGCTCACATAGACAGGGCTCCTACAATGAGCAGTTCTTC.

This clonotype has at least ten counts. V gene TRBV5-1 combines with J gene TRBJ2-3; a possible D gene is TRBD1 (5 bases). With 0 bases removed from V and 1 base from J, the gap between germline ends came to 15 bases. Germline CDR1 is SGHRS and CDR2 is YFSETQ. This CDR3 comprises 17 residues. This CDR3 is CASSLGIDRIGTDTQYF. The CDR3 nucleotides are TGCGCCAGCAGCTTGGGAATCGACAGAATCGGCACAGATACGCAGTATTTT. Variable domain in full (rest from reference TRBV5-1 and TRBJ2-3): KAGVTQTPRYLIKTRGQQVTLSCSPISGHRSVSWYQQTPGQGLQFLFEYFSETQRNKGNFPGRFSGRQFSNSRSEMNVSTLELGDSALYLCASSLGIDRIGTDTQYFGPGTRLTVL.

In DNA form, the CDR3 reads TGTGCCAGCCGACCCGGGGTGGGAGTCAATGAGCAGTTCTTC. It specifies CASRPGVGVNEQFF. The J gene is TRBJ2-1, the V gene TRBV27, with D perhaps TRBD2 (5 bases). CDR1 and CDR2 from the germline V gene are MNHEY and SMNVEV (reference sequence). The V gene lost 8 bases and the J gene lost 6 bases, with 17 bases spanning the gap. This CDR3 region has 14 residues.

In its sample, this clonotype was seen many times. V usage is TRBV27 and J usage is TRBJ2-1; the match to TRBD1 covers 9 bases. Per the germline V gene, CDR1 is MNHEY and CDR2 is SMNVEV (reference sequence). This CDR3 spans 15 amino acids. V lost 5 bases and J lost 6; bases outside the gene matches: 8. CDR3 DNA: TGTGCCAGCAGTCGTCCCGGGACAGGGTTCAATGAGCAGTTCTTC. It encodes CASSRPGTGFNEQFF.

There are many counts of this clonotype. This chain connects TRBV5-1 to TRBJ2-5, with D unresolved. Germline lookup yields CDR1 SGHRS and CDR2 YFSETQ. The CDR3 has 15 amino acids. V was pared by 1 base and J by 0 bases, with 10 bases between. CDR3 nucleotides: TGCGCCAGCAGCTTGACTGGGATGTACCAAGAGACCCAGTACTTC. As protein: CASSLTGMYQETQYF.

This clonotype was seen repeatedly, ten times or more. The CDR3 DNA follows: TGCAGCGTTGTTCCCACCACTGAAGCTTTCTTT. Translation: CSVVPTTEAFF. The genes are TRBV29-1 and TRBJ1-1; unclear D gene. The germline gives CDR1 SQVTM, CDR2 ANQGSEA. The length of the CDR3 is 11 residues. V was clipped by 4 bases and J by 4 bases, with 7 bases between them. Filled out from reference TRBV29-1 and TRBJ1-1, the complete variable domain reads SAVISQKPSRDICQRGTSLTIQCQVDSQVTMMFWYRQQPGQSLTLIATANQGSEATYESGFVIDKFPISRPNLTFSTLTVSNMSPEDSSIYLCSVVPTTEAFFGQGTRLTVV.

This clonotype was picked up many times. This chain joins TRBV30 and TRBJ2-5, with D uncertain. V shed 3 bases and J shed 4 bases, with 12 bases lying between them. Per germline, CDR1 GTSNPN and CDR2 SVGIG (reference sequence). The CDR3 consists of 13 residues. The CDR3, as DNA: TGTGCCTGGAGCTCGATGGCTGGAGAGACCCAGTACTTC. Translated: CAWSSMAGETQYF.

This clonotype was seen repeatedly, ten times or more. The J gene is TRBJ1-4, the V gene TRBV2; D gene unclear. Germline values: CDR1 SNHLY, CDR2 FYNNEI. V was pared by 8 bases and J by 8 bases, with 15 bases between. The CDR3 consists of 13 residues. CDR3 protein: CASLYSLGEKLFF. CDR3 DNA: TGTGCCAGCCTTTACTCTCTGGGGGAAAAACTGTTTTTT.

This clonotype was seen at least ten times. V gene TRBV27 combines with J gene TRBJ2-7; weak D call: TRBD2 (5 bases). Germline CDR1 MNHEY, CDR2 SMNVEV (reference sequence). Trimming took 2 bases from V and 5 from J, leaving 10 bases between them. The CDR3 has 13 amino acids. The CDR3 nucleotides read TGTGCCAGCAGTTTACGAGGGCGGGACGAGCAGTACTTC. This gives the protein CASSLRGRDEQYF.

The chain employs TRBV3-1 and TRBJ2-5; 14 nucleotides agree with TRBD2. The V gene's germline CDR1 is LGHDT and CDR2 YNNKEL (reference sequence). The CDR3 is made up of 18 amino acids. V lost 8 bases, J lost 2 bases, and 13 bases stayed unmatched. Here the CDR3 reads CASSPWTSGGSRQETQYF. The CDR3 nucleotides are TGTGCCAGCTCACCCTGGACTAGCGGGGGGTCTCGTCAAGAGACCCAGTACTTC.

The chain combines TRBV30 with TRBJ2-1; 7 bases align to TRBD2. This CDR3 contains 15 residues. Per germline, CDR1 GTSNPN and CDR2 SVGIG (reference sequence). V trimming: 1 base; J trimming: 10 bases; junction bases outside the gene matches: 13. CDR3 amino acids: CAWSGMGLPTLEQFF. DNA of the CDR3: TGTGCCTGGAGTGGAATGGGACTACCCACCTTAGAGCAGTTCTTC.

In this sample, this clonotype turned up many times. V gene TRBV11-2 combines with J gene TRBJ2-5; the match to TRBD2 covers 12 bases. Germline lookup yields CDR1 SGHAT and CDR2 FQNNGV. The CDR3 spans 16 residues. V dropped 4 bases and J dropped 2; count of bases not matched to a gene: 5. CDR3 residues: CASSSWTSGVQETQYF. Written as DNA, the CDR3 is TGTGCCAGCAGCTCCTGGACTAGCGGGGTTCAAGAGACCCAGTACTTC.